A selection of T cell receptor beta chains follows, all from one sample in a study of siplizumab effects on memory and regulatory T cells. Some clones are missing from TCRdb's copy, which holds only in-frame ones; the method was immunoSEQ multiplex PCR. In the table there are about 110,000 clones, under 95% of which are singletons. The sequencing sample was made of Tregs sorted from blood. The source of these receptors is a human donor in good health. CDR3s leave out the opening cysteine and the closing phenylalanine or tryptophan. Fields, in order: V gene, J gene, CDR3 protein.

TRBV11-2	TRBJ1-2	ASSASWNYYGYT
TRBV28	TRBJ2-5	ASSGRETQY
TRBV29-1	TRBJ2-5	SVTHRETQY
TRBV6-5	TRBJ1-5	ASSSTGGRNQPQH
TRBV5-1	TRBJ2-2	ASSLRQGNTGELF
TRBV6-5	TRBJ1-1	ASRWDGGNTEAF
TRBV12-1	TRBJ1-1	ASSSLDKDTEAF
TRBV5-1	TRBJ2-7	ASSVDRGGRVYEQY
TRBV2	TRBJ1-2	ASSTYRDRASYGYT
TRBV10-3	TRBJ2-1	AKTGRNEQF
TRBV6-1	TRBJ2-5	ASIARGALSETQY
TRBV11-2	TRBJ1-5	ASSLGQGAYSNQPQH
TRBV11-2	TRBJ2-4	ASSLVEMGMAKNIQY
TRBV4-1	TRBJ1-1	ASSQTEGRMNTEAF
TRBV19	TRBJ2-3	ASSMGQIGTDTQY
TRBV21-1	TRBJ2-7	ASRVGSSYEQY
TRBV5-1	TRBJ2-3	ASSLGVGSTDTQY
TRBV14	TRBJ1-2	ASSPGTAYGYT
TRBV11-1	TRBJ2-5	ASSFQGGQFRQY
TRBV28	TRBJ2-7	ASCLAGRSGEQY
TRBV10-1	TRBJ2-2	ASSERSGNAGELF
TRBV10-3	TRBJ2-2	AISERGTGGTGELF
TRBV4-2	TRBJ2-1	ASSQGQSSYNEQF
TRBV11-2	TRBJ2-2	ASSLLVTGELF
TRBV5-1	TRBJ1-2	ASSPGDRQNYGYT
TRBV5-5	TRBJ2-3	ASSLTSGNTDTQY
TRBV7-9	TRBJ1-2	ASSSELSRFNYGYT
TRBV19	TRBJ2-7	ASSIDGFSSYEQY
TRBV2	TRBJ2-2	ASRVKGFANTGELF
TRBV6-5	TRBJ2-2	ASRTTNTGELF
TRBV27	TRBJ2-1	ASSLTRDRSNEQF
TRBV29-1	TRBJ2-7	SVVIRAYEQY
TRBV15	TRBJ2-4	ATSRDRLVNAIQY
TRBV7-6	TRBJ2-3	ASSLEGTDTDTQY
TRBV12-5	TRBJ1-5	ASGSAGSGNQPQH
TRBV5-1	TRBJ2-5	ASSPYLGSIGETQY
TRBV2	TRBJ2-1	ASRKVPTSHTEQF
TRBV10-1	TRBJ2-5	ASSDLVGSQETQY
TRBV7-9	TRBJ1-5	ASSSNDQPQH
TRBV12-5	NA	ASALDSPAYEQY
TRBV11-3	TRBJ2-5	ASSAGTSGRETQY
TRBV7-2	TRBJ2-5	ASSWGLALETQY
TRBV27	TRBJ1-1	ASSPLPQRPAEAF
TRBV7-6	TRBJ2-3	ATQGSADTQY
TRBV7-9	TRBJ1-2	ASSVNRGPLYRYT
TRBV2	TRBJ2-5	ASWTSGVGTQY
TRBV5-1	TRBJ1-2	ASSGDEKDGYT
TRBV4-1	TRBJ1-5	ASSQDPGVKPQH
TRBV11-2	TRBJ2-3	ASSWVETDTQY
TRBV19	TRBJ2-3	ASSIEGTGTSVSTDTQY
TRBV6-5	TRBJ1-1	ASTKSPDKDTEAF
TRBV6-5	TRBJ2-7	ASTGPAHGEQY